This TCR beta chain was profiled in a study of circulating and synovial CD4+ cells in juvenile arthritis. V gave up 5 bases and J gave up 6 bases; unmatched junction bases: 3. This CDR3 has 14 residues. Germline V gives CDR1 SGHNT, CDR2 YENEEA. Here immunoSEQ multiplex PCR was the method, and the copy in TCRdb shows in-frame clones only, minus some. This table has tens of thousands of clones, approximately 96% appearing once. The V call is TRBV11-3, the J call TRBJ2-2; 10 bases are shared with TRBD2. Material: CD4+ T cells from blood. The clonotype originates from a human donor with juvenile idiopathic arthritis. The CDR3 bases are TGTGCCAGCAGCGTCGGACTAGCGGCCGGGGAGCTGTTTTTT. As protein: CASSVGLAAGELFF.